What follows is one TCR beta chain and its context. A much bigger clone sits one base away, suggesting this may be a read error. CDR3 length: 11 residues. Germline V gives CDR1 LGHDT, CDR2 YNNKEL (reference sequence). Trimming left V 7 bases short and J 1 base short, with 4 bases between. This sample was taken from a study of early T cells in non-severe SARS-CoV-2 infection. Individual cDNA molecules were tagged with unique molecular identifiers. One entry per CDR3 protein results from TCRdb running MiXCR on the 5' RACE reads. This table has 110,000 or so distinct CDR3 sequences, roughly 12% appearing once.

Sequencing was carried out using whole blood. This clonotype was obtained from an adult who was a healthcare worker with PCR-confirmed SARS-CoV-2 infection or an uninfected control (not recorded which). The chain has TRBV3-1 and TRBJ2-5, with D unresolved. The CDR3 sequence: CASTLQETQYF. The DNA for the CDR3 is TGTGCCAGCACTCTCCAAGAGACCCAGTACTTC.